A selection of T cell receptor beta chains follows, all from one sample in a study of human T cells and chemical hapten exposure. TCRdb reanalysed the RACE reads using MiXCR and keeps one entry per CDR3 protein. The sample shows roughly 380,000 distinct CDR3 sequences, more than 4.5% of them seen only once. The specimen comprised whole blood, sampled in connection with sensitization to the hapten diphenylcyclopropenone (DPC). The receptors originated from a woman aged 45-65 years with alopecia areata. Some clones in this sample may be carry-over from other donors' samples. The CDR3 runs from the conserved cysteine through the conserved F or W. Fields, in order: J gene, D gene, clone size, V gene, CDR3 DNA, CDR3 protein. A D gene is named only where the DNA matches it firmly. Clone size is stated in some rows and not others, as once, few, many or a class when expanded.

TRBJ2-5	TRBD2	many	TRBV5-5	TGTGCCAGCAGCCGGGAGGGGACGATAAAGACCCAGTACTTC	CASSREGTIKTQYF
TRBJ1-5	NA	NA	TRBV10-2	TGCGCCAGCTCCGACGCCCCTAGCAATCAGCCCCAGCATTTT	CASSDAPSNQPQHF
TRBJ2-3	TRBD1	many	TRBV12-3/TRBV12-4	TGTGCCAGCAGTTCCGAACAGGGGATAGATACGCAGTATTTT	CASSSEQGIDTQYF
TRBJ1-4	NA	once	TRBV21-1	TGTGCCCGTCACCGGCTCAATGAAAAACTGTTTTTT	CARHRLNEKLFF
TRBJ1-6	TRBD1	many	TRBV20-1	TGCAGTGCTAGAGAGCCGGGACAGATCAATTCACCCCTCCACTTT	CSAREPGQINSPLHF
TRBJ2-2	NA	many	TRBV2	TGTGCCAGCAGTGAGAGGGCCGGGGAGCTGTTTTTT	CASSERAGELFF
TRBJ1-5	NA	many	TRBV20-1	TGCAGTGCTCTCACACGGATAAATCAGCCCCAGCATTTT	CSALTRINQPQHF
TRBJ1-3	NA	few	TRBV6-2/TRBV6-3	TGTGCCAGCGAATTGGCGGATTTCTCTGGAAACACCATATATTTT	CASELADFSGNTIYF
TRBJ1-1	NA	NA	TRBV6-6	TGTGCCAGCAGTTGGGGGGTGGCGGATCAGGACACTGAAGCTTTCTTT	CASSWGVADQDTEAFF
TRBJ2-3	TRBD2	few	TRBV27	TGTGCCAGCACCTCCGCGGGGGGCCCCACGGATACGCAGTATTTT	CASTSAGGPTDTQYF
TRBJ1-5	TRBD1	many	TRBV28	TGTGCCAGCAGTCCGACAGGGGGCCAGCGTAGCAATCAGCCCCAGCATTTT	CASSPTGGQRSNQPQHF
TRBJ2-7	TRBD2	many	TRBV12-3/TRBV12-4	TGTGCCAGCAGCTTCCGACGCCTAGCGGCCTACGAGCAGTACTTC	CASSFRRLAAYEQYF
TRBJ1-1	NA	NA	TRBV5-8	TGTGCCAGCAGCTTAAACCCCCTTACCGGCGAAGCTTTCTTT	CASSLNPLTGEAFF
TRBJ2-3	NA	many	TRBV27	TGTGCCAGCAGTGCGACCACAGATACGCAGTATTTT	CASSATTDTQYF
TRBJ1-5	NA	NA	TRBV5-5	TGTGCCAGCAGCCAGGCTCTTAGCAATCAGCCCCAGCATTTT	CASSQALSNQPQHF
TRBJ1-3	NA	few	TRBV7-9	TGTGCCATCCGGGAGCGAAACACCATATATTTT	CAIRERNTIYF
TRBJ1-1	TRBD1	few	TRBV5-1	TGCGCCAGCAGCTCCGGGACAGGGGGCATGGAGGCTTTCTTT	CASSSGTGGMEAFF
TRBJ1-4	TRBD1	many	TRBV7-2	TGTGCCAGCAGCTCCGACAGGGGGCAAGGTGAAAAACTGTTTTTT	CASSSDRGQGEKLFF
TRBJ2-7	NA	many	TRBV4-1	TGCGCCAGCAGCCAAGAGTCCAGGGGCACCCGACCCTACGAGCAGTACTTC	CASSQESRGTRPYEQYF
TRBJ2-7	NA	many	TRBV7-9	TGTGCCAGCAGCCCGGGGGCGGTTCCGCAGTACTTC	CASSPGAVPQYF
TRBJ2-1	NA	many	TRBV27	TGTGCCAGCAGTTTAAGCCCCCGGAATGAGCAGTTCTTC	CASSLSPRNEQFF
TRBJ1-1	TRBD1	many	TRBV10-3	TGTGCCATCAGCCTTGGACAGGGGGCTTTCTTT	CAISLGQGAFF
TRBJ2-6	NA	many	TRBV12-3/TRBV12-4	TGTGCCAGCAGTTGGGAAGGGGCCAACGTCCTGACTTTC	CASSWEGANVLTF
TRBJ1-1	NA	NA	TRBV4-1	TGCGCCAGCAGCCAAGGAGTTGGTGAAGCTTTCTTT	CASSQGVGEAFF
TRBJ1-6	NA	few	TRBV18	TGTGCCAGCTCGGAACAGGGTAATTCACCCCTCCACTTT	CASSEQGNSPLHF
TRBJ2-7	NA	many	TRBV3-1	TGTGCCAGCAGCCAGGGATCTAATGGGCCCTACGAGCAGTACTTC	CASSQGSNGPYEQYF
TRBJ2-7	NA	many	TRBV5-5	TGTGCCAGCAGCTTGGAGGACAATCGAAGGTACGAGCAGTACTTC	CASSLEDNRRYEQYF
TRBJ1-1	NA	few	TRBV5-6	TGTGCCAGCAGCCCCGGGTCGCCCAACACTGAAGCTTTCTTT	CASSPGSPNTEAFF
TRBJ2-1	TRBD1	NA	TRBV4-1	TGCGCCAGCAGCCACCTACAGGGGTCCGATGAGCAGTTCTTC	CASSHLQGSDEQFF
TRBJ2-1	TRBD2	many	TRBV13	TGTGCCAGCAGCTTAGGGACTAGCGGGAGATCGGTGGATGAGCAGTTCTTC	CASSLGTSGRSVDEQFF
TRBJ1-1	NA	NA	TRBV29-1	TGCAGCGTTCCAAGTGGGACTGAAGCTTTCTTT	CSVPSGTEAFF
TRBJ1-1	NA	few	TRBV14	TGTGCCAGCAGCCAAGAGGGCTACGGGTACACTGAAGCTTTCTTT	CASSQEGYGYTEAFF
TRBJ2-5	NA	few	TRBV29-1	TGCAGCGTTGAAGATCCCCCGGGCCAAGAGACCCAGTACTTC	CSVEDPPGQETQYF
TRBJ2-5	TRBD2	many	TRBV6-6	TGTGCCAGCAGTTCCTCAACTAGCGGGAGTGGGTCCCAGTACTTC	CASSSSTSGSGSQYF
TRBJ1-4	NA	many	TRBV25-1	TGTGCCAGCAGTGCTAAAGAAAAACTGTTTTTT	CASSAKEKLFF
TRBJ1-5	NA	many	TRBV6-6	TGTGCCAGCAGCCGGGGGCATGGAGACAATCAGCCCCAGCATTTT	CASSRGHGDNQPQHF
TRBJ2-7	NA	many	TRBV10-1	TGCGCCAGCAGTGACTCCGGGTCCTCCTACGAGCAGTACTTC	CASSDSGSSYEQYF
TRBJ2-3	NA	many	TRBV20-1	TGCAGTGCTAGCGAGGCCGTCTACACAGATACGCAGTATTTT	CSASEAVYTDTQYF
TRBJ2-3	NA	NA	TRBV3-1	TGTGCCAGCAGCCGTTTGCGGACAGACGGAGACACAGATACGCAGTATTTT	CASSRLRTDGDTDTQYF
TRBJ1-1	NA	many	TRBV4-2	TGTGCCAGCAGCCCATTGCCTGACAGCGGCACTGAAGCTTTCTTT	CASSPLPDSGTEAFF
TRBJ1-4	TRBD1	few	TRBV20-1	TGCAGTGCCAAACACAGGGGCAATGAAAAACTGTTTTTT	CSAKHRGNEKLFF
TRBJ1-1	NA	many	TRBV9	TGTGCCAGCAGCGTAGGTGGGGGCTGGGATTCTGAAGCTTTCTTT	CASSVGGGWDSEAFF
TRBJ1-6	NA	few	TRBV20-1	TGCAGTGCTAGAGTGGAGGGGTCCAATAATTCACCCCTCCACTTT	CSARVEGSNNSPLHF
TRBJ2-1	NA	many	TRBV5-1	TGCGCCAGCAGCTGGGGGGTCGATGAGCAGTTCTTC	CASSWGVDEQFF
TRBJ1-4	NA	many	TRBV7-6	TGTGCCAGCAGCTTAGCGTCGGCAGGGGTTAATGAAAAACTGTTTTTT	CASSLASAGVNEKLFF
TRBJ1-5	NA	many	TRBV6-2/TRBV6-3	TGTGCCAGCAGCGACGGTCAGCCCCAGCATTTT	CASSDGQPQHF
TRBJ1-1	TRBD1	few	TRBV12-3/TRBV12-4	TGTGCCAGCAGTTCCCAGACAGGGGGACGGACTGAAGCTTTCTTT	CASSSQTGGRTEAFF
TRBJ2-7	NA	NA	TRBV7-9	TGTGCCAGCAGCCCCATGGGACGGAACTCCTACGAGCAGTACTTC	CASSPMGRNSYEQYF
TRBJ2-7	NA	NA	TRBV28	TGTGCCAGCAGCCCAATCCGGGACGGCTACGAGCAGTACTTC	CASSPIRDGYEQYF
TRBJ1-5	NA	many	TRBV3-1	TGTGCCAGCAGCCACGGGGGCAGAGGGAATCAGCCCCAGCATTTT	CASSHGGRGNQPQHF
TRBJ1-5	TRBD1	NA	TRBV10-2	TGCGCCAGTCAGATGGACAGGGGGTCCAATCAGCCCCAGCATTTT	CASQMDRGSNQPQHF
TRBJ2-1	TRBD2	many	TRBV7-3	TGTGCCAGCGCCCAGGGACTAGCGGGGGGAAGCGAGCAGTTCTTC	CASAQGLAGGSEQFF
TRBJ1-1	NA	few	TRBV15	TGTGCCACCAGCTCCCCCATCGGGGAACTGACTGAAGCTTTCTTT	CATSSPIGELTEAFF
TRBJ2-2	NA	NA	TRBV10-3	TGTGCCATCAGTGAAGAGGCCGCGAACACCGGGGAGCTGTTTTTT	CAISEEAANTGELFF
TRBJ1-2	NA	many	TRBV6-4	TGTGCCAGCAGACCCGGACCAGAATCTAACTATGGCTACACCTTC	CASRPGPESNYGYTF